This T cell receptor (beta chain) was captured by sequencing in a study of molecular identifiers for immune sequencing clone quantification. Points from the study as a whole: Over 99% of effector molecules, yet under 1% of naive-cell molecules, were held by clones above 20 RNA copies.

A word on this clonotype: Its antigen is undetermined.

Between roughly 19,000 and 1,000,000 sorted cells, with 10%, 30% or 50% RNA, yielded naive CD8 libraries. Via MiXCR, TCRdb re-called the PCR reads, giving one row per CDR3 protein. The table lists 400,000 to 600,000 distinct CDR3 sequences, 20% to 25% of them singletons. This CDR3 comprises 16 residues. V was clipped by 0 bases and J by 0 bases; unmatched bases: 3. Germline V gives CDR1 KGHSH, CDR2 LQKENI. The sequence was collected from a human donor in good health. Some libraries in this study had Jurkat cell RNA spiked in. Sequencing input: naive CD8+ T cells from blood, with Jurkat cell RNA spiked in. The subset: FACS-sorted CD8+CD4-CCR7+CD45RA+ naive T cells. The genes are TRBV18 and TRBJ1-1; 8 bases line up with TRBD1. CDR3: CASSPPGQGVNTEAFF. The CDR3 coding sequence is TGTGCCAGCTCACCACCAGGACAGGGAGTGAACACTGAAGCTTTCTTT. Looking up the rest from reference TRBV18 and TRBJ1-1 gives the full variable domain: NAGVMQNPRHLVRRRGQEARLRCSPMKGHSHVYWYRQLPEEGLKFMVYLQKENIIDESGMPKERFSAEFPKEGPSILRIQQVVRGDSAAYFCASSPPGQGVNTEAFFGQGTRLTVV.